Listed below are T cell receptor beta chains from one sample, sequenced in a study of OX40 agonist ivuxolimab in advanced cancers. Libraries were prepared by immunoSEQ multiplex PCR; TCRdb keeps only in-frame clonotypes and omits some of them. The table records 72,000 or so clones, 85% to 90% of them present only once. Source: CD4+ or CD8+ T cells sorted from blood, taken in a trial of the OX40 agonist ivuxolimab. These receptor sequences come from an adult with an advanced solid tumor such as melanoma, head and neck, liver or kidney cancer. CDR3s include the opening cysteine and the closing phenylalanine or tryptophan. Fields, in order: clone size, J gene, V gene, D gene, CDR3 DNA, CDR3 protein. D genes are given only for firm matches. Clone size is not always given. Where it is, it says once, few, many or a class for expanded clones.

NA,TRBJ2-3,TRBV19,NA,TGTGCCAGTAGTGCCCGACAAGGCGGGGTCACGCAGTATTTT,CASSARQGGVTQYF
NA,TRBJ2-2,TRBV7-3,TRBD2,TGTGCCAGCAGCTTAGTGCCTAGCGGGAGGGCCTTGACCGGGGAGCTGTTTTTT,CASSLVPSGRALTGELFF
once,TRBJ2-1,TRBV7-7,NA,TGTGCCAGCAGCTTCCCCGGACTAGGGGGCAATGAGCAGTTCTTC,CASSFPGLGGNEQFF
NA,TRBJ2-3,TRBV6-1,NA,TGTGCCAGCAGCCCGGGACTCAGCACAGATACGCAGTATTTT,CASSPGLSTDTQYF
NA,TRBJ2-7,TRBV18,NA,TGTGCCAGCTCACCATCGGCAGCGCAGTACTTC,CASSPSAAQYF
NA,TRBJ1-2,TRBV7-8,TRBD1,TGTGCCAGCAGCCCTCAGGGGGCGCGGGTTTATGGCTACACCTTC,CASSPQGARVYGYTF
NA,TRBJ2-7,TRBV4-3,TRBD2,TGCGCCAGCAGCCAGAGGACTAGCGGCCCCTACGAGCAGTACTTC,CASSQRTSGPYEQYF
once,TRBJ1-2,TRBV19,NA,TGTGCCAGTACCCGGGGGGAAATGAATGGCTACACCTTC,CASTRGEMNGYTF
NA,TRBJ1-1,TRBV2,NA,TGTGCCAGCAGTCGGGATTCGAACACTGAAGCTTTCTTT,CASSRDSNTEAFF
NA,TRBJ1-2,TRBV28,TRBD1,TGTGCCAGCACCACCCGGACTAGGGGGCATCTCTATGGCTACACCTTC,CASTTRTRGHLYGYTF
NA,TRBJ1-5,TRBV2,TRBD1,TGTGCCAGCATGCTAGACAGGGGTGACCAGCCCCAGCATTTT,CASMLDRGDQPQHF
NA,TRBJ2-3,TRBV7-9,TRBD2,TGTGCCAGCAGCCCCGGACTAGCTAGCACAGATACGCAGTATTTT,CASSPGLASTDTQYF
NA,TRBJ1-3,TRBV18,NA,TGTGCCAGCTCACCACCGTACGGATCCAGTGGAAACACCATATATTTT,CASSPPYGSSGNTIYF
NA,TRBJ1-2,TRBV28,NA,TGTGCCAGCAGCCGGGACTATGGCTACACCTTC,CASSRDYGYTF
NA,TRBJ2-7,TRBV28,NA,TGTGCCAGCAGGACGGACGGACCCTACGAGCAGTACTTC,CASRTDGPYEQYF
NA,TRBJ1-1,TRBV2,TRBD1,TGTGCCAGCAGTGGGGACAGGGCGGACACTGAAGCTTTCTTT,CASSGDRADTEAFF
NA,TRBJ1-2,TRBV25-1,NA,TGTGCCAGCAGTGTCGGGGGGGCGGCCTCTTATGGCTACACCTTC,CASSVGGAASYGYTF
NA,TRBJ2-5,TRBV19,TRBD2,TGTGCCAGTAAGGGGACTAGGCTAGAGACCCAGTACTTC,CASKGTRLETQYF
NA,TRBJ2-1,TRBV6-4,TRBD2,TGTGCCAGCAGCTCACTTCAGCGGGGTGAGCAGTTCTTC,CASSSLQRGEQFF
NA,TRBJ2-7,TRBV11-2,TRBD2,TGTGCCAGCAGCCGTCGAGGACTAGCGGGGCCGATATACGAGCAGTACTTC,CASSRRGLAGPIYEQYF
NA,TRBJ1-4,TRBV28,NA,TGTGCCAGCAGTCCCCAAGGAACAACTAATGAAAAACTGTTTTTT,CASSPQGTTNEKLFF
NA,TRBJ2-7,TRBV7-2,TRBD2,TGTGCCAGCAGCTTTAGGACTAGCGGGAGGGCCGAGCAGTACTTC,CASSFRTSGRAEQYF
NA,TRBJ1-2,TRBV28,NA,TGTGCCAGCAGTTTTAAGGATGGCTACACCTTC,CASSFKDGYTF
NA,TRBJ2-1,TRBV11-2,NA,TGTGCCAGCAGCTTAGGATCCTACAATGAGCAGTTCTTC,CASSLGSYNEQFF
NA,TRBJ2-7,TRBV10-1,NA,TGCGCCACCAGCAACAGGGCCTACGAGCAGTACTTC,CATSNRAYEQYF
NA,TRBJ2-7,TRBV9,NA,TGTGCCAGCAGCCCGGGACACAGCTTC,CASSPGHSF
once,TRBJ2-7,TRBV2,NA,TGTGCCAGCAGTTACTCGGACCAAGGGAGCGAGCAGTACTTC,CASSYSDQGSEQYF
once,TRBJ2-5,TRBV11-2,NA,TGTGCCAGCAGCTTAGGGGTGGAGACCCAGTACTTC,CASSLGVETQYF
NA,TRBJ2-7,TRBV10-3,NA,TGTGCCACAGGTAGGATGGGGGTGCCTAACGAGCAGTACTTC,CATGRMGVPNEQYF
NA,TRBJ2-3,TRBV30,NA,TGTGCCTGGAGTGCACTGGGACTGACTAGCACAGATACGCAGTATTTT,CAWSALGLTSTDTQYF
few,TRBJ2-1,TRBV5-4,NA,TGTGCCAGCAGCTTGAACAGGGGACTCGACAATGAGCAGTTCTTC,CASSLNRGLDNEQFF
NA,TRBJ2-2,TRBV7-3,NA,TGTGCCAGCAGCTTCTACACGAACACCGGGGAGCTGTTTTTT,CASSFYTNTGELFF
NA,TRBJ1-5,TRBV15,NA,TGTGCCACCAGCAGAGGCAGGGTACCGAAAGCGCAGCCCCAGCATTTT,CATSRGRVPKAQPQHF